This record covers a single T cell receptor beta chain. Its antigen is not known. The source of the sample is a study of blood T cells in healthy people across ages. The use of a sample-barcoded 5' primer and a J-beta primer mix characterized a second PCR of about 6 to 11 cycles. TCRdb analysed the 5' RACE reads with MiXCR anew, one entry per CDR3 protein. This table holds roughly 830,000 distinct CDR3 sequences, about 59% found once. Isolation per sample recovered at least 7 million PBMCs. General study results and limits: PBMCs were not sorted, which prevented a conclusive comparison of naive versus antigen-experienced cells.

The TCR comes from a man under 40 in good health. Sequencing was carried out using blood.

The CDR3 DNA reads as TGCAGTGCTAGAGATGCGGCGGGGGGCTCCTACGAGCAGTACTTC. Residues: CSARDAAGGSYEQYF. The V call is TRBV20-1, the J call TRBJ2-7; 8 positions match TRBD2. CDR1 DFQATT and CDR2 SNEGSKA come from the germline V gene (reference sequence). CDR3 length: 15 residues. V shed 0 bases, J shed 0 bases, and the junction held 4 bases outside the gene matches.